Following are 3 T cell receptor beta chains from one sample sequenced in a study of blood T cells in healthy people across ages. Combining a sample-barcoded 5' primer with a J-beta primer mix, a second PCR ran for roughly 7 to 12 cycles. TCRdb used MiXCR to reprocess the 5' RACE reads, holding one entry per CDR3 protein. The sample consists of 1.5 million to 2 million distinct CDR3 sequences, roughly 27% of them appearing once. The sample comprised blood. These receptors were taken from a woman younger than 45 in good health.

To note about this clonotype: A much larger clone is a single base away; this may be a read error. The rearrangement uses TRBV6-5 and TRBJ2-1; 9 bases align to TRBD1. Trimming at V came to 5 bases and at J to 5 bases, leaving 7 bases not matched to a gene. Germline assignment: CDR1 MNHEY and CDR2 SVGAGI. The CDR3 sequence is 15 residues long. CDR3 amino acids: CASSLTGGVHNEQFF. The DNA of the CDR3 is TGTGCCAGCAGTCTCACAGGGGGCGTTCACAATGAGCAGTTCTTC.

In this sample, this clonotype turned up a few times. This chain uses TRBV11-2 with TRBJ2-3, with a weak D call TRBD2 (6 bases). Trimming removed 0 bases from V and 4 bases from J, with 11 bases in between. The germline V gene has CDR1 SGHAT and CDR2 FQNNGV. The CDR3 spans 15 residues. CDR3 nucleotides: TGTGCCAGCAGCTTAGAAGGGAGGTGGTCAGATACGCAGTATTTT. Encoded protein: CASSLEGRWSDTQYF.

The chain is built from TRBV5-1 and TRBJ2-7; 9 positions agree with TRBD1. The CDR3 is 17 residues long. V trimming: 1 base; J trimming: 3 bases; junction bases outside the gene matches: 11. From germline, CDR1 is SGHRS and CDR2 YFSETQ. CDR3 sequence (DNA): TGCGCCAGCAGCTTGAAGTATTTCGGGACAGGGTACTACGAGCAGTACTTC. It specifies CASSLKYFGTGYYEQYF. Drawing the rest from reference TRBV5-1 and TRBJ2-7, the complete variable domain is KAGVTQTPRYLIKTRGQQVTLSCSPISGHRSVSWYQQTPGQGLQFLFEYFSETQRNKGNFPGRFSGRQFSNSRSEMNVSTLELGDSALYLCASSLKYFGTGYYEQYFGPGTRLTVT.